The rows below give T cell receptor beta chains drawn from one sample of a study of post-analysis software for immune sequencing data. TCRdb reprocessed the PCR reads via MiXCR and lists one record per CDR3 protein. The sample comprises about 820,000 distinct CDR3 sequences, about 53% of which are singletons, and approximately 4.5% rests with the top ten. Input material: blood. The receptors come from a girl aged 5-17 years with multiple sclerosis. Both conserved end residues are trimmed from each CDR3.

>TRBV10-3
AIHPGRQVYGYT
>TRBV12-3/TRBV12-4
ASSLDRGRSIDEQF
>TRBV29-1
SVEFVAEMETQY
>TRBV29-1
SGRGGNTEAF
>TRBV12-3/TRBV12-4
ASTGGTDRTSGIYNEQF
>TRBV9
ASSPWDRDEQF
>TRBV7-9
ASIVIGAYEQY
>TRBV29-1
SAGGLRDEQY
>TRBV6-1
ASGRRQVGEETQY
>TRBV18
ASSPPTTGLPQPQH
>TRBV6-5
ASSYDGAVETQY
>TRBV6-5
ASSYLPTGNTEAF
>TRBV5-1
ASSLAGTSGDRPFNTDTQY
>TRBV10-3
AISDRTPGQSSYEQY
>TRBV20-1
SATGLAGGLSYEQY
>TRBV6-1
ASSGQDQPLH
>TRBV5-1
ASSGQRNGELF
>TRBV7-9
ASSRQGDFYNEQF
>TRBV7-9
ASSQAGHLDYNEQF
>TRBV7-8
ASSFPGLAGGSYNEQF
>TRBV20-1
SAIRDINTYEQY
>TRBV7-2
ASTDRRLSAGANVLT
>TRBV20-1
SARVTGGTGANVLT
>TRBV12-3/TRBV12-4
ASSPPQGVNSNQPQH
>TRBV20-1
SAIQGAQYNEQF
>TRBV7-9
ASSSSNEQF
>TRBV12-3/TRBV12-4
ASSLVAGGDGYT
>TRBV2
ASTGTGGAGTEAF
>TRBV24-1
ATSDFGNPGELF
>TRBV24-1
ATKGLNNEQF
>TRBV2
ASNRERYEQY
>TRBV7-9
ASSLGGASRY
>TRBV10-3
AISALTGGSYEQY
>TRBV21-1
ASNQGGGPYNEQF
>TRBV6-5
ASSYPQGTGANVLT
>TRBV29-1
SVDLVRGWTEAF
>TRBV12-3/TRBV12-4
ASSPLEGLGIQY
>TRBV5-1
ASSLEPRGQF
>TRBV5-1
ASSYGRALKYNEQF
>TRBV5-6
ASSLAGGNRGRTINQPQH
>TRBV10-3
AISDPGQAGGYGYT
>TRBV30
AWRTSGSWEQY
>TRBV12-3/TRBV12-4
ASSHTLGEGSYEQY
>TRBV12-3/TRBV12-4
ASSHRTRGAKQETQY
>TRBV20-1
SARDIAQQF